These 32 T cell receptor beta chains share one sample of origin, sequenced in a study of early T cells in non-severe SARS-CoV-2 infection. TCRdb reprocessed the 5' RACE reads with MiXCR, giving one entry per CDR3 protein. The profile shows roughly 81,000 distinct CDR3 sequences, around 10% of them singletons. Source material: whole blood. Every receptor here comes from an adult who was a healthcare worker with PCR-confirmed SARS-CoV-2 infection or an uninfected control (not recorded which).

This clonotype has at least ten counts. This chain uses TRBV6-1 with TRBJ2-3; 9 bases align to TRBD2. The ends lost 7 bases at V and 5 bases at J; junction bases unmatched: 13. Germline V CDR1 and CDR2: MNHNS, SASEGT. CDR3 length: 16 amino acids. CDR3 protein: CASTPRSGGRGDTQYF. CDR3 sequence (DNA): TGTGCCAGCACCCCCCGTAGCGGGGGAAGGGGAGATACGCAGTATTTT.

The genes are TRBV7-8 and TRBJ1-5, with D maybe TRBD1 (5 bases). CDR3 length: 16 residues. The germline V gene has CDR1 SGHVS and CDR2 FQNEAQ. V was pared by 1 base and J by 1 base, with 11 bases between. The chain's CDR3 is CASSLESGGSNQPQHF. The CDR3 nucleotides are TGTGCCAGCAGCTTAGAGTCCGGGGGAAGCAATCAGCCCCAGCATTTT.

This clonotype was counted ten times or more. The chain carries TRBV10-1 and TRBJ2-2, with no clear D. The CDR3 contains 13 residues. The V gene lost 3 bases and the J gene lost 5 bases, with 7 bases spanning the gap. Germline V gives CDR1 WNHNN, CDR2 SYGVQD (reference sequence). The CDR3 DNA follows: TGCGCCAGCAGTGAAAGAAGTACCGGGGAGCTGTTTTTT. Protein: CASSERSTGELFF.

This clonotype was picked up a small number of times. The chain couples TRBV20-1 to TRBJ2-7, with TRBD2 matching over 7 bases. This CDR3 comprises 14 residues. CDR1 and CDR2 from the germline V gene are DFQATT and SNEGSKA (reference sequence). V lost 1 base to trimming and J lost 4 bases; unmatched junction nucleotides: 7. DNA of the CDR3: TGCAGTGCTAGAGTGAGCGGGATAAGTTACGAGCAGTACTTC. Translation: CSARVSGISYEQYF.

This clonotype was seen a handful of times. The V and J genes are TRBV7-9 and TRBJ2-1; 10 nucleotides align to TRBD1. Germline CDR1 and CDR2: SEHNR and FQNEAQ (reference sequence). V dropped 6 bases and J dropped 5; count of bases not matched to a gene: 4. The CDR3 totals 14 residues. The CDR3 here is CASRTGGAHNEQFF. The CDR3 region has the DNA TGTGCCAGCAGGACAGGGGGCGCCCACAATGAGCAGTTCTTC.

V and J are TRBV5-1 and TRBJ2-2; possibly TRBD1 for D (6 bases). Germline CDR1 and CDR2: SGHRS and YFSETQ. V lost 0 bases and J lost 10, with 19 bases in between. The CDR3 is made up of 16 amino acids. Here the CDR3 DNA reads TGCGCCAGCAGCTTGGCCGCCCGGACAGTATTAATGGAGCTGTTTTTT. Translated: CASSLAARTVLMELFF.

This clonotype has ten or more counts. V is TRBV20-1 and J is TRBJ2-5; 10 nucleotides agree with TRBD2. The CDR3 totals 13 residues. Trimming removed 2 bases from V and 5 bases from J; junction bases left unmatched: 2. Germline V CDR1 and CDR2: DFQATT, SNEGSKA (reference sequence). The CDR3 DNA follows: TGCAGTGCTAGACCGGGACTAGCGGAGACCCAGTACTTC. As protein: CSARPGLAETQYF.

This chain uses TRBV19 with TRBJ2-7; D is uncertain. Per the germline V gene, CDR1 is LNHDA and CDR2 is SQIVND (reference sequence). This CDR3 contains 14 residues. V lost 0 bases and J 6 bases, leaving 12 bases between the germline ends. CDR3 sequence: CASSIDLRAGEQYF. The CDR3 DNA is TGTGCCAGTAGTATAGATTTACGGGCTGGCGAGCAGTACTTC. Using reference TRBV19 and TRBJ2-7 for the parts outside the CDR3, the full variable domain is DGGITQSPKYLFRKEGQNVTLSCEQNLNHDAMYWYRQDPGQGLRLIYYSQIVNDFQKGDIAEGYSVSREKKESFPLTVTSAQKNPTAFYLCASSIDLRAGEQYFGPGTRLTVT.

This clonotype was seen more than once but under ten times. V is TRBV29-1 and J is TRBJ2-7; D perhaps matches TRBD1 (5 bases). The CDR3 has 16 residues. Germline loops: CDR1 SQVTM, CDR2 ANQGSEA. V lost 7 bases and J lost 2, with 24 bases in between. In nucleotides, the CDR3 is TGCAGCGCCCTAACCCTAGACAGCCGACAAACCTACGAGCAGTACTTC. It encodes CSALTLDSRQTYEQYF.

The CDR3 spells CSVGPGRWGETQYF. CDR3 DNA sequence: TGCAGCGTTGGGCCCGGCAGGTGGGGGGAGACCCAGTACTTC. The genes are TRBV29-1 and TRBJ2-5; D may correspond to TRBD1 or TRBD2 (5 bases each). Deletions cut 4 bases from V and 5 bases from J, with 17 bases between. Germline lookup yields CDR1 SQVTM and CDR2 ANQGSEA. CDR3 length: 14 residues. The full variable domain, its missing parts supplied by reference TRBV29-1 and TRBJ2-5, is SAVISQKPSRDICQRGTSLTIQCQVDSQVTMMFWYRQQPGQSLTLIATANQGSEATYESGFVIDKFPISRPNLTFSTLTVSNMSPEDSSIYLCSVGPGRWGETQYFGPGTRLLVL.

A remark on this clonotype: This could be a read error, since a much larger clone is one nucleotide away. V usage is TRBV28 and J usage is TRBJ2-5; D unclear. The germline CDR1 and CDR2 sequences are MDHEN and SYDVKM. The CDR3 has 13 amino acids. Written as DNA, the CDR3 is TGTGCCGGCAGTAAGATACCCGCCCGCCTGGTTTTCTTC. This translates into CAGSKIPARLVFF.

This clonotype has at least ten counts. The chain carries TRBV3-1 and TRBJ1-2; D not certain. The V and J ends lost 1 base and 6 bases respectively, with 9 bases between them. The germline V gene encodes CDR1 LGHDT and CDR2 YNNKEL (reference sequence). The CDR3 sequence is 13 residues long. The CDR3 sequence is CASSQVRGNGYTF. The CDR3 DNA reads TGTGCCAGCAGCCAAGTACGCGGTAATGGCTACACCTTC.

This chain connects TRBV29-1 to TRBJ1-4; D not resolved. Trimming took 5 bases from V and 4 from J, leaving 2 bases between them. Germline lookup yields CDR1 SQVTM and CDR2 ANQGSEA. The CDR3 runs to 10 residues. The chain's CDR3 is CSVLNEKLFF. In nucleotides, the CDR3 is TGCAGCGTTCTTAATGAAAAACTGTTTTTT.

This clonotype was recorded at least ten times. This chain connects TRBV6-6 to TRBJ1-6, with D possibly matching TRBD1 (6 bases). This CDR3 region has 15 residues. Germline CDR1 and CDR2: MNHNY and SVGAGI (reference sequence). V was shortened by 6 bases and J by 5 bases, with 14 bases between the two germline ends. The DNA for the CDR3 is TGTGCCAGCAGGGAGCGGCAGGGGCATAATTCACCCCTCCACTTT. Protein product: CASRERQGHNSPLHF.

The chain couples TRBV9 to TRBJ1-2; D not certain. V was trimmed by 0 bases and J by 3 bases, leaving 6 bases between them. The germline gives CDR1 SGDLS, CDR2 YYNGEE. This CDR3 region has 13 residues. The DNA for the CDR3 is TGTGCCAGCAGCGTAGGTCAGGACTATGGCTACACCTTC. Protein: CASSVGQDYGYTF.

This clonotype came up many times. CDR3 bases: TGTGCCAGCAGCTTAAGGACTAGCGGGAGGTTGGATGAGCAGTTCTTC. Its protein product is CASSLRTSGRLDEQFF. The chain recombines TRBV7-9 with TRBJ2-1; 14 nucleotides agree with TRBD2. Germline lookup yields CDR1 SEHNR and CDR2 FQNEAQ (reference sequence). This CDR3 has 16 residues. J was trimmed by 8 bases and V by 2 bases; bases with no gene match: 5.

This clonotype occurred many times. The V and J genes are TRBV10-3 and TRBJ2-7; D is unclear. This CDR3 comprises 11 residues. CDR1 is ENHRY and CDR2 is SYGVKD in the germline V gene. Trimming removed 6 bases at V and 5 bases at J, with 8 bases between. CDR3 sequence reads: CAISAKDEQYF. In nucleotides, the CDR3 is TGTGCCATCAGCGCGAAGGACGAGCAGTACTTC.

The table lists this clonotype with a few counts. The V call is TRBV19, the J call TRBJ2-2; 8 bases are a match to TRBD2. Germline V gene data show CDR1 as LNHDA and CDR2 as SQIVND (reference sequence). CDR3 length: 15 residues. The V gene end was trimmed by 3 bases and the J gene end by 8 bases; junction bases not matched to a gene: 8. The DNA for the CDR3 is TGTGCCAGTAGTATTAATCGACTAGCGCGGGGGGAGCTGTTTTTT. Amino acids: CASSINRLARGELFF.

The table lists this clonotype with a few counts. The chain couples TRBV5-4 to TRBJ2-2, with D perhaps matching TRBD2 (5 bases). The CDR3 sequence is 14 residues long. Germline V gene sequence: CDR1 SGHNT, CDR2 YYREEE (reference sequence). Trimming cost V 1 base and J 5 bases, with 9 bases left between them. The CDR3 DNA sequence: TGTGCCAGCAGCTTGTCACTAGAGACCGGGGAGCTGTTTTTT. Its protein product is CASSLSLETGELFF.

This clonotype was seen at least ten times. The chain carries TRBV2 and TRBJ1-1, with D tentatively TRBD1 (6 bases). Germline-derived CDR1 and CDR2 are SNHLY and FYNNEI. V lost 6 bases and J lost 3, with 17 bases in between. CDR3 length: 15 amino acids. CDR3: CASRGGGLDDTEAFF. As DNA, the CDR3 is TGTGCCAGCAGAGGGGGTGGACTGGATGACACTGAAGCTTTCTTT.

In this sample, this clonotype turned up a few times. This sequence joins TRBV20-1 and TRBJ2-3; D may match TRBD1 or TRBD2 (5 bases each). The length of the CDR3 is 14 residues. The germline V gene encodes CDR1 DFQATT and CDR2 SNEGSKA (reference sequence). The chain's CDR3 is CRAGTSARTDTQYF. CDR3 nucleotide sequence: TGCAGGGCTGGGACCAGCGCCCGCACAGATACGCAGTATTTT.

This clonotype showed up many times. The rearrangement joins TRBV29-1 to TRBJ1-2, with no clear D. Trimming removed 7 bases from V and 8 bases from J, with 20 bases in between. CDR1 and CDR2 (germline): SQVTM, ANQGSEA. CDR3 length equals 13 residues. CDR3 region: CSAIRGPAGGYTF. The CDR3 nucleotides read TGCAGCGCCATCCGGGGTCCGGCAGGCGGCTACACCTTC.

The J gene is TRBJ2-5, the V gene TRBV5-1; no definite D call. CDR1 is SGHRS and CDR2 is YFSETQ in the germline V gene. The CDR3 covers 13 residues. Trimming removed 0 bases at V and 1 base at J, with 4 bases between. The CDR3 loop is CASSLDSQETQYF. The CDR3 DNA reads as TGCGCCAGCAGCTTGGACAGCCAAGAGACCCAGTACTTC.

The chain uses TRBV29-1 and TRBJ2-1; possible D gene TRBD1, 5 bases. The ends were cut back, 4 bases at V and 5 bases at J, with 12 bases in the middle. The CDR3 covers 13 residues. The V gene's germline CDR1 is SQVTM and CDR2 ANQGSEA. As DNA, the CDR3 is TGCAGCGTTGGGGTTCCAGGGAACAATGAGCAGTTCTTC. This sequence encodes CSVGVPGNNEQFF.

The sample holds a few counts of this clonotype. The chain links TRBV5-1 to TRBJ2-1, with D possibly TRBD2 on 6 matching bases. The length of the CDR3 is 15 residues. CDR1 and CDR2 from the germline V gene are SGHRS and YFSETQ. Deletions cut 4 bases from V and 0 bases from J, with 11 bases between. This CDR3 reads CASSGDGSSYNEQFF. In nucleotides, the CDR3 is TGCGCCAGCAGCGGGGACGGGAGCTCCTACAATGAGCAGTTCTTC.

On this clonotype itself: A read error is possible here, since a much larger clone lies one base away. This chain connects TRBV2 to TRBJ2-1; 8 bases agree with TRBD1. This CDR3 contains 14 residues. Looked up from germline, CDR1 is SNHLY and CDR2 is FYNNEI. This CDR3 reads CTSRRTGMGNEQFF. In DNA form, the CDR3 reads TGTACCAGCAGACGGACAGGGATGGGCAATGAGCAGTTCTTC.

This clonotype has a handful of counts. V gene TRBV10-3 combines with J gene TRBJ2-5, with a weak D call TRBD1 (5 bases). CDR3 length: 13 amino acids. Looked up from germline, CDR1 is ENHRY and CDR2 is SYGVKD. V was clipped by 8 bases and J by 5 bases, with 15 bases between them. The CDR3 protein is CAIQVRQQETQYF. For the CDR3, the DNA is TGTGCCATCCAAGTCAGACAGCAGGAGACCCAGTACTTC.

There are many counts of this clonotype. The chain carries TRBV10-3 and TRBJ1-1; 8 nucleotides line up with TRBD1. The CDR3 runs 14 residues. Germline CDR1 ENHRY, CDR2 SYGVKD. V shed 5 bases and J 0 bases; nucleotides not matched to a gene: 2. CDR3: CAISSGQVNTEAFF. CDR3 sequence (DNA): TGTGCCATCAGTTCGGGACAGGTGAACACTGAAGCTTTCTTT.

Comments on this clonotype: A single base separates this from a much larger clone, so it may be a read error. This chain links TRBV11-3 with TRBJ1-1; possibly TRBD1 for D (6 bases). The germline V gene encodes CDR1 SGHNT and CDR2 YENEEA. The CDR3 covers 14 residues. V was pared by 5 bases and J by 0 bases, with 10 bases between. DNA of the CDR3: TGTGCCAGCAGCATGGGACATCTGAACACTGAAGCTTTCTTT. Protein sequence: CASSMGHLNTEAFF.

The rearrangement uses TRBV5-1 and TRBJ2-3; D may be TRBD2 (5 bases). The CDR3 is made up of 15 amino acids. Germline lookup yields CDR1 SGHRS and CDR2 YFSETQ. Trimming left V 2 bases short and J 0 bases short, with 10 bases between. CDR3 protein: CASSFGSVSTDTQYF. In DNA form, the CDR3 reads TGCGCCAGCAGCTTTGGTAGCGTTAGCACAGATACGCAGTATTTT.

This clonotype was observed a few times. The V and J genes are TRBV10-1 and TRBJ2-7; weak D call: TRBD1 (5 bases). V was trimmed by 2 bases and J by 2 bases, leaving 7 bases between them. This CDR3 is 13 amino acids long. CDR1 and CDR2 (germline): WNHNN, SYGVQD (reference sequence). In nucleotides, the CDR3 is TGCGCCAGCAGTGAGACAGGTACCTACGAGCAGTACTTC. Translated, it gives CASSETGTYEQYF.

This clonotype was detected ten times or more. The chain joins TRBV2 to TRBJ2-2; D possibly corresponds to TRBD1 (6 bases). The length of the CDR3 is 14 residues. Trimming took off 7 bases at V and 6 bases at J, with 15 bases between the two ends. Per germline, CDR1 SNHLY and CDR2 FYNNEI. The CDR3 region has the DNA TGTGCCAGCATTCACCTACAGGGCTCCGGGGAGCTGTTTTTT. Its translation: CASIHLQGSGELFF.